These 5 T cell receptor beta chains share one sample of origin, sequenced in a study of blood T cell repertoires in COVID-19. The protocol was immunoSEQ multiplex PCR, while the TCRdb copy is restricted to in-frame clones and leaves out a portion. The table lists hundreds of thousands of clones, more than 80% of them singletons. Source material: peripheral blood. These receptors originate from a woman in her 30s with active or convalescent COVID-19.

Of note for this clone: Other DNA sequences in the same sample also yield this CDR3. The chain is built from TRBV6-5 and TRBJ1-5; D gene unclear. CDR3 length: 15 residues. With 5 bases removed from V and 0 bases from J, the gap between germline ends came to 11 bases. CDR1 and CDR2 (germline): MNHEY, SVGAGI. The CDR3 reads CASSPTDYSNQPQHF. DNA of the CDR3: TGTGCCAGCAGTCCAACAGATTATAGCAATCAGCCCCAGCATTTT.

The J gene is TRBJ1-1, the V gene TRBV18, with D unresolved. The germline V and J ends were trimmed by 1 base and 6 bases, with 9 bases remaining between them. The CDR3 contains 13 residues. CDR1 and CDR2 (germline): KGHSH, LQKENI. CDR3 in DNA: TGTGCCAGCTCACCACAGAGGCAATCTGAAGCTTTCTTT. Translated, it gives CASSPQRQSEAFF.

The CDR3 reads CASSEGRHDRPGRNTEAFF. Here the CDR3 DNA reads TGTGCCAGCAGCGAAGGACGGCACGACCGCCCCGGGAGGAACACTGAAGCTTTCTTT. This chain connects TRBV7-9 to TRBJ1-1; D unclear. CDR3 length: 19 amino acids. The V end lost 5 bases, the J end lost 1 base, and 26 bases lay between the germline ends. CDR1 SEHNR and CDR2 FQNEAQ come from the germline V gene (reference sequence).

The CDR3 coding sequence is TGTGCCAGTAGTATTAATGGCGGCGATAACTATGGCTACACCTTC. Amino acid sequence: CASSINGGDNYGYTF. The V gene is TRBV19, the J gene TRBJ1-2, with no clear D. The V end was cut by 3 bases, the J end by 1 base, with 12 bases between. Looked up from germline, CDR1 is LNHDA and CDR2 is SQIVND (reference sequence). This CDR3 has 15 amino acids.

The rearrangement links TRBV5-5 to TRBJ2-6, with 12 bases aligning to TRBD1. J lost 2 bases, V lost 2 bases, and 2 bases had no gene match. CDR3 length: 17 amino acids. Germline CDR1 reads SGHKS; CDR2 reads YYEKEE (reference sequence). The CDR3 loop reads CASSFGTGGAGANVLTF. The CDR3 DNA sequence: TGTGCCAGCAGCTTTGGGACAGGGGGCGCTGGGGCCAACGTCCTGACTTTC.